The 32 T cell receptor beta chains below come from one sample, sequenced in a study of T cell changes during pregnancy in multiple sclerosis. Only in-frame clones appear in the TCRdb table, and some are missing; sequencing was by immunoSEQ multiplex PCR. The sample has roughly 85,000 clones; approximately 90% are singletons. The sample here was peripheral blood, taken in the first trimester of pregnancy. These TCRs come from a female donor with multiple sclerosis, enrolled in a pregnancy study.

V and J are TRBV27 and TRBJ1-2; D remains unclear. V was clipped by 0 bases and J by 5 bases, with 7 bases between them. Germline CDR1 is MNHEY and CDR2 is SMNVEV (reference sequence). This CDR3 comprises 13 residues. CDR3 region: CASSLSAEYGYTF. CDR3 nucleotide sequence: TGTGCCAGCAGTTTATCCGCGGAGTATGGCTACACCTTC.

V and J are TRBV19 and TRBJ2-2; perhaps TRBD1 as D (8 bases). The germline V gene has CDR1 LNHDA and CDR2 SQIVND (reference sequence). V was trimmed by 2 bases and J by 4 bases, leaving 11 bases between them. The CDR3 has 15 residues. The CDR3 region has the DNA TGTGCCAGTAGTATATACAGGGGGGGCACCGGGGAGCTGTTTTTT. Translation gives CASSIYRGGTGELFF.

The chain links TRBV28 to TRBJ1-5; 7 bases are a match to TRBD1. Germline V gene data show CDR1 as MDHEN and CDR2 as SYDVKM. CDR3 length: 15 residues. V dropped 2 bases and J dropped 3; count of bases not matched to a gene: 4. The CDR3 DNA reads TGTGCCAGCAGTTTACTGGACAGGTTCAATCAGCCCCAGCATTTT. Amino acids: CASSLLDRFNQPQHF.

The chain joins TRBV18 to TRBJ2-1; D unresolved. The CDR3 is 13 amino acids. The germline V and J ends were trimmed by 2 bases and 1 base, with 3 bases remaining between them. CDR1 and CDR2 from the germline V gene are KGHSH and LQKENI. The DNA of the CDR3 is TGTGCCAGCTCACCATCATCCTACAATGAGCAGTTCTTC. This sequence encodes CASSPSSYNEQFF.

CDR3 protein: CASSPAEEQYF. For the CDR3, the DNA is TGTGCCAGCTCACCAGCGGAAGAGCAGTACTTC. The chain links TRBV18 to TRBJ2-7; D remains ambiguous. The CDR3 extends over 11 amino acids. Between the trimmed V and J ends, which lost 2 bases and 7 bases, there was a span of 6 bases. Germline V gives CDR1 KGHSH, CDR2 LQKENI.

This rearrangement joins TRBV9 to TRBJ1-1, with TRBD1 identical over 7 bases. V was clipped by 0 bases and J by 1 base; unmatched bases: 15. This CDR3 comprises 19 residues. Per germline, CDR1 SGDLS and CDR2 YYNGEE. The CDR3 DNA reads as TGTGCCAGCAGCGTAGGTCGGCCTACAGGGGAGATGAAGAACACTGAAGCTTTCTTT. Its protein product is CASSVGRPTGEMKNTEAFF.

This sequence joins TRBV4-3 and TRBJ1-2; 7 positions agree with TRBD1. The CDR3 covers 15 residues. Germline lookup yields CDR1 LGHNA and CDR2 YSLEER. The ends lost 5 bases at V and 6 bases at J; junction bases unmatched: 12. The CDR3 here is CASSDQLNRGDGYTF. The CDR3 DNA reads as TGCGCCAGCAGCGACCAACTTAACAGGGGCGATGGCTACACCTTC.

This chain connects TRBV10-3 to TRBJ2-1, with 13 bases identical to TRBD2. Trimming removed 5 bases from V and 6 bases from J; junction bases left unmatched: 7. Germline CDR1 reads ENHRY; CDR2 reads SYGVKD. This CDR3 has 16 residues. The CDR3: CAISILAGGTGNEQFF. CDR3 nucleotide sequence: TGTGCCATCAGTATACTAGCGGGGGGGACAGGCAATGAGCAGTTCTTC.

The sample holds one count of this clone. The chain has TRBV6-5 and TRBJ1-2; no firm D call. Germline V gives CDR1 MNHEY, CDR2 SVGAGI. V shed 2 bases and J shed 4 bases, with 5 bases lying between them. The CDR3 spans 12 residues. The CDR3 loop is CASSYPGYGYTF. CDR3 DNA sequence: TGTGCCAGCAGTTACCCCGGCTATGGCTACACCTTC.

The chain has TRBV27 and TRBJ1-1; D is possibly TRBD1 (6 bases). The CDR3 extends over 12 amino acids. Germline V gene lookup returns CDR1 MNHEY and CDR2 SMNVEV (reference sequence). Trimming removed 8 bases from V and 8 bases from J, with 15 bases in between. CDR3 sequence: CASSREGEEAFF. Written as DNA, the CDR3 is TGTGCCAGCTCTAGAGAGGGGGAGGAAGCTTTCTTT.

The CDR3 nucleotides are TGTGCCAGCAGTTTCCTTATCGAAGAGCAGCCCCAGCATTTT. Amino acid sequence: CASSFLIEEQPQHF. The chain joins TRBV28 to TRBJ1-5; D is unresolved. Trimming removed 3 bases at V and 7 bases at J, with 13 bases between. CDR1 and CDR2 from the germline V gene are MDHEN and SYDVKM. This CDR3 has 14 amino acids.

V is TRBV10-2 and J is TRBJ2-3; D uncertain. The V gene's germline CDR1 is WSHSY and CDR2 SAAADI. This CDR3 contains 12 residues. The V end lost 3 bases, the J end lost 6 bases, and 7 bases lay between the germline ends. CDR3 in amino acids: CASSDNPDTQYF. DNA of the CDR3: TGCGCCAGCAGTGATAATCCGGATACGCAGTATTTT.

This sequence joins TRBV10-3 and TRBJ2-7; maybe TRBD2 (6 bases). The germline V and J ends were trimmed by 6 bases and 5 bases, with 17 bases remaining between them. The CDR3 extends over 14 amino acids. Germline CDR1 ENHRY, CDR2 SYGVKD. This CDR3 is CAIRRDPETNEQYF. In DNA form, the CDR3 reads TGTGCCATCAGGCGGGACCCTGAAACGAACGAGCAGTACTTC.

This chain joins TRBV11-2 and TRBJ1-6; TRBD1 is a possible D gene (6 bases). The germline V and J ends were trimmed by 6 bases and 7 bases, with 10 bases remaining between them. The germline CDR1 and CDR2 sequences are SGHAT and FQNNGV. The CDR3 totals 13 residues. The CDR3 loop reads CASRRTGNSPLHF. The CDR3 DNA sequence: TGTGCCAGCAGAAGAACAGGGAATTCACCCCTCCACTTT.

The chain links TRBV6-6 to TRBJ2-5; TRBD2 matches 12 bases. V shed 7 bases, J shed 5 bases, and the junction held 11 bases outside the gene matches. Germline CDR1 MNHNY, CDR2 SVGAGI (reference sequence). CDR3 length equals 16 residues. The CDR3 region has the DNA TGTGCCAGCACCCCTAGCGGGAGGGCCAAGAGGGAGACCCAGTACTTC. Its translation: CASTPSGRAKRETQYF.

This chain uses TRBV6-5 with TRBJ2-5, with D possibly matching TRBD1 (5 bases). The CDR3 consists of 15 residues. The ends were cut back, 6 bases at V and 3 bases at J, with 17 bases in the middle. The germline gives CDR1 MNHEY, CDR2 SVGAGI. Here the CDR3 reads CASSFQGFAEETQYF. The CDR3 region has the DNA TGTGCCAGCAGCTTTCAGGGATTCGCCGAAGAGACCCAGTACTTC.

V is TRBV18 and J is TRBJ2-2, with TRBD2 matching 8 bases. V gave up 4 bases and J gave up 5 bases; unmatched junction bases: 6. The length of the CDR3 is 15 residues. Germline V CDR1 and CDR2: KGHSH, LQKENI. DNA of the CDR3: TGTGCCAGCTCACTAGCGGGAATTCGGACCGGGGAGCTGTTTTTT. This gives the protein CASSLAGIRTGELFF.

The V call is TRBV7-2, the J call TRBJ2-7; the D gene is possibly TRBD2 (5 bases). CDR3 size: 17 residues. The germline V gene encodes CDR1 SGHTA and CDR2 FQGNSA. Trimming cost V 7 bases and J 2 bases, with 24 bases left between them. The CDR3 bases are TGTGCCAGCATCGCCCCGTCTGCCGAGCGGTCCACCTACGAGCAGTACTTC. This encodes CASIAPSAERSTYEQYF.

The gene calls are TRBV5-1 and TRBJ1-1; tentatively, D is TRBD1 (5 bases). Trimming removed 1 base from V and 0 bases from J, with 7 bases in between. CDR1 is SGHRS, CDR2 YFSETQ, per germline. The CDR3 is 14 residues long. The chain's CDR3 is CASSLWGMNTEAFF. The DNA for the CDR3 is TGCGCCAGCAGCTTGTGGGGCATGAACACTGAAGCTTTCTTT.

The chain couples TRBV10-3 to TRBJ1-1; TRBD1 matches at 7 bases. The CDR3 is 11 amino acids. Germline assignment: CDR1 ENHRY and CDR2 SYGVKD. V was pared by 6 bases and J by 8 bases, with 3 bases of the junction left unmatched. The CDR3 loop reads CAISGQDEAFF. CDR3 nucleotides: TGTGCCATCAGCGGACAGGACGAAGCTTTCTTT.

The gene calls are TRBV11-3 and TRBJ1-1; no reliable D call. Germline V gene sequence: CDR1 SGHNT, CDR2 YENEEA. The V end was cut by 5 bases, the J end by 3 bases, with 4 bases between. This CDR3 has 11 residues. CDR3 sequence (DNA): TGTGCCAGCAGCACAGACACTGAAGCTTTCTTT. It is translated as CASSTDTEAFF.

The CDR3 nucleotides read TGTGCCAGCAGTGACTTCAAGAGGGTGTGGCAGTATTTT. Translated: CASSDFKRVWQYF. V and J are TRBV2 and TRBJ2-3, with D perhaps TRBD2 (5 bases). This CDR3 spans 13 amino acids. Germline V lookup: CDR1 SNHLY, CDR2 FYNNEI. Trimming left V 3 bases short and J 11 bases short, with 15 bases between.

The gene calls are TRBV6-5 and TRBJ2-7, with 7 bases aligning to TRBD1. The CDR3 length is 16 residues. With V trimmed by 0 bases and J by 3 bases, 8 bases remained unmatched. Germline V gene data show CDR1 as MNHEY and CDR2 as SVGAGI. The CDR3: CASSYSSGQTIYEQYF. DNA of the CDR3: TGTGCCAGCAGTTACTCATCGGGACAGACCATCTACGAGCAGTACTTC.

The chain carries TRBV15 and TRBJ1-1, with 8 bases fitting TRBD1. V was pared by 5 bases and J by 4 bases, with 9 bases of the junction left unmatched. This CDR3 comprises 15 residues. Germline assignment: CDR1 LNHNV and CDR2 YYDKDF (reference sequence). The CDR3 DNA reads as TGTGCCACCAGCGATCACGCAGGGGGCGTCACTGAAGCTTTCTTT. It yields the protein CATSDHAGGVTEAFF.

This clone has a single count. This chain links TRBV1 with TRBJ1-1; the DNA was not compared with TRBD1, the D call given in the table. TRBV1 is listed as a pseudogene. The CDR3 is made up of 18 amino acids. The CDR3 DNA reads as TGCACCAGCAGCCAAGATTGGGTCAGGGCCTTTGGGAACACTGAAGCTTTCTTT. Its translation: CTSSQDWVRAFGNTEAFF.

The chain carries TRBV11-2 and TRBJ2-7; D perhaps matches TRBD2 (5 bases). Germline assignment: CDR1 SGHAT and CDR2 FQNNGV. The V gene lost 5 bases and the J gene lost 3 bases, with 17 bases spanning the gap. The CDR3 spans 15 residues. CDR3 amino acids: CASSPRAGDYYEQYF. The CDR3 DNA reads TGTGCCAGCAGCCCCCGTGCCGGGGATTACTACGAGCAGTACTTC.

This chain links TRBV6-6 with TRBJ1-2, with a weak D call TRBD1 (5 bases). The germline CDR1 and CDR2 sequences are MNHNY and SVGAGI (reference sequence). Trimming left V 2 bases short and J 4 bases short, with 11 bases between. The CDR3 totals 14 residues. CDR3 region: CASSYGVGPYGYTF. CDR3 sequence (DNA): TGTGCCAGCAGTTACGGGGTGGGGCCCTATGGCTACACCTTC.

The V gene is TRBV10-3, the J gene TRBJ1-3, with D maybe TRBD1 (5 bases). The CDR3 runs to 17 residues. The V gene lost 0 bases and the J gene lost 0 bases, with 12 bases spanning the gap. CDR1 is ENHRY, CDR2 SYGVKD, per germline. The CDR3, as DNA: TGTGCCATCAGTGAGTCTCTGGCAGGGCCCTCTGGAAACACCATATATTTT. Translated: CAISESLAGPSGNTIYF.

This chain connects TRBV7-6 to TRBJ1-2; 8 bases map to TRBD1. The CDR3 contains 14 residues. Germline loops: CDR1 SGHVS, CDR2 FNYEAQ. After removal of 0 bases from V and 7 bases from J, the junction contained 4 bases not matched to a gene. The CDR3 is CASSLATGDPGYTF. Written as DNA, the CDR3 is TGTGCCAGCAGCTTAGCGACAGGGGACCCTGGCTACACCTTC.

This clone appeared a few times. CDR3 region: CASSTSGGQETQYF. For the CDR3, the DNA is TGTGCCAGCAGCACTAGCGGGGGACAAGAGACCCAGTACTTC. The chain uses TRBV7-2 and TRBJ2-5; 11 bases agree with TRBD2. The CDR3 totals 14 residues. Per the germline V gene, CDR1 is SGHTA and CDR2 is FQGNSA. Losses at the gene ends were 5 bases for V and 2 bases for J; bases not matched to a gene: 1. Complete variable domain (other parts from reference TRBV7-2 and TRBJ2-5): GAGVSQSPSNKVTEKGKDVELRCDPISGHTALYWYRQSLGQGLEFLIYFQGNSAPDKSGLPSDRFSAERTGGSVSTLTIQRTQQEDSAVYLCASSTSGGQETQYFGPGTRLLVL.

This clone is a singleton in its sample. The gene calls are TRBV29-1 and TRBJ2-5; no clear D. CDR3 length equals 12 residues. V shed 3 bases and J shed 5 bases, with 10 bases lying between them. Germline V gives CDR1 SQVTM, CDR2 ANQGSEA. CDR3 nucleotide sequence: TGCAGCGTTGAGGAAGGAGTGGAGACCCAGTACTTC. This translates into CSVEEGVETQYF.

The V gene is TRBV5-4, the J gene TRBJ2-2; a weak D match, TRBD2 (6 bases). Trimming cost V 3 bases and J 1 base, with 16 bases left between them. CDR3 length equals 17 residues. Germline values: CDR1 SGHNT, CDR2 YYREEE (reference sequence). The CDR3 DNA is TGTGCCAGCAGCTCGGGGCGGAGGGGAAGGAACACCGGGGAGCTGTTTTTT. Encoded protein: CASSSGRRGRNTGELFF.